These 28 T cell receptor beta chains originate from one sample sequenced in a study of T-cell memory formation after mild COVID-19. One entry per CDR3 protein results from TCRdb running MiXCR on the 5' RACE reads. The table records fewer than 300,000 distinct CDR3 sequences, around 17% of them present only once. Sequencing was carried out using PBMCs or a T cell subset sorted from them (not recorded which). Receptor source: a man aged 18-30 years who had mild COVID-19 (a few samples of this study predate the infection). Cell type and time point are not known.

The V and J genes are TRBV12-3 or TRBV12-4 and TRBJ2-6; 7 bases are a match to TRBD1. V gave up 6 bases and J gave up 0 bases; unmatched junction bases: 11. CDR3 length equals 18 residues. The CDR3 nucleotides read TGTGCCAGCAGCTACGGCCGGGACAGTGACTCTGGGGCCAACGTCCTGACTTTC. Translating it yields CASSYGRDSDSGANVLTF.

The V and J genes are TRBV5-1 and TRBJ2-1; 11 bases agree with TRBD2. V trimming: 1 base; J trimming: 7 bases; junction bases outside the gene matches: 4. CDR3 length: 15 amino acids. Germline CDR1 SGHRS, CDR2 YFSETQ. CDR3 sequence (DNA): TGCGCCAGCAGCTTGTTGACTAGCGGGGTAAATGAGCAGTTCTTC. Encoded protein: CASSLLTSGVNEQFF. Combining the CDR3 with reference TRBV5-1 and TRBJ2-1 gives the whole variable domain KAGVTQTPRYLIKTRGQQVTLSCSPISGHRSVSWYQQTPGQGLQFLFEYFSETQRNKGNFPGRFSGRQFSNSRSEMNVSTLELGDSALYLCASSLLTSGVNEQFFGPGTRLTVL.

The V and J genes are TRBV7-6 and TRBJ2-7, with TRBD1 matching over 9 bases. Germline lookup yields CDR1 SGHVS and CDR2 FNYEAQ. The CDR3 contains 18 residues. V trimming: 5 bases; J trimming: 1 base; junction bases outside the gene matches: 15. The chain's CDR3 is CASSSKGMRTGESYEQYV. The CDR3 DNA reads as TGTGCCAGCAGCAGTAAGGGGATGCGGACAGGGGAGTCCTACGAGCAGTACGTC.

This clonotype has a handful of counts. This chain connects TRBV6-2 or TRBV6-3 to TRBJ1-2; no definite D call. V was trimmed by 7 bases and J by 9 bases, leaving 36 bases between them. Germline loops: CDR1 MNHEY, CDR2 SVGEGT. The CDR3 is 19 amino acids. Written as DNA, the CDR3 is TGTGCCAGCACCCCACGGGAGGGAATAACTACTATGAGAGGCTTCCGCTACACCTTC. The encoded protein is CASTPREGITTMRGFRYTF.

This clonotype was seen only a few times. V usage is TRBV12-3 or TRBV12-4 and J usage is TRBJ2-1; weak D call: TRBD1 (5 bases). The V end lost 2 bases, the J end lost 8 bases, and 16 bases lay between the germline ends. This CDR3 contains 15 residues. The CDR3 bases are TGTGCCAGCAGTTTAACACAGGCGGAATTCGATGAGCAGTTCTTC. Its protein is CASSLTQAEFDEQFF.

This clonotype was seen more than once but under ten times. The CDR3 protein is CASSLKMVANTEAFF. The CDR3, as DNA: TGTGCCAGCAGCTTGAAAATGGTGGCGAACACTGAAGCTTTCTTT. This chain uses TRBV5-6 with TRBJ1-1; D unclear. This CDR3 has 15 residues. Trimming pared 1 base from V and 1 base from J, leaving 11 bases between. Germline V gene lookup returns CDR1 SGHDT and CDR2 YYEEEE.

This clonotype was seen a handful of times. This chain links TRBV12-3 or TRBV12-4 with TRBJ1-1; 7 bases line up with TRBD1. V trimming: 6 bases; J trimming: 3 bases; junction bases outside the gene matches: 4. This CDR3 spans 13 amino acids. CDR3 protein: CASSTDRDTEAFF. The DNA for the CDR3 is TGTGCCAGCAGCACCGACAGGGACACTGAAGCTTTCTTT.

In this sample, this clonotype turned up a few times. The chain couples TRBV4-3 to TRBJ2-3; D call uncertain. Between the trimmed V and J ends, which lost 4 bases and 1 base, there was a span of 9 bases. CDR1 and CDR2 from the germline V gene are LGHNA and YSLEER. This CDR3 spans 14 amino acids. CDR3 protein: CASSPRHGTDTQYF. DNA of the CDR3: TGCGCCAGCAGCCCGAGACATGGCACAGATACGCAGTATTTT.

This clonotype occurred many times. The chain is built from TRBV5-1 and TRBJ2-7; possible D gene TRBD1, 5 bases. This CDR3 region has 14 residues. CDR1 and CDR2 (germline): SGHRS, YFSETQ. Trimming removed 2 bases at V and 3 bases at J, with 12 bases between. The CDR3 reads CASSLMGRNYEQYV. The DNA for the CDR3 is TGCGCCAGCAGCTTAATGGGGCGTAACTACGAGCAGTACGTC.

Relative to its sample, this clonotype is medium-sized. The chain employs TRBV2 and TRBJ2-2; tentatively, D is TRBD1 (7 bases). Trimming removed 8 bases at V and 3 bases at J, with 22 bases between. This CDR3 contains 17 residues. The germline V gene encodes CDR1 SNHLY and CDR2 FYNNEI. DNA of the CDR3: TGTGCCAGCCTATCAATGGGGCAGGGGGGATACACCGGGGAGCTGTTTTTT. Translated, it gives CASLSMGQGGYTGELFF.

The J gene is TRBJ2-1, the V gene TRBV4-1, with D unclear. V was shortened by 1 base and J by 7 bases, with 11 bases between the two germline ends. The CDR3 loop spans 14 amino acids. The V gene's germline CDR1 is MGHRA and CDR2 YSYEKL. CDR3 residues: CASSQVGGSNEQFF. The DNA for the CDR3 is TGCGCCAGCAGCCAAGTCGGTGGGTCTAATGAGCAGTTCTTC.

This clonotype was counted only a few times. The genes are TRBV18 and TRBJ2-2, with D hard to call. V was cut by 6 bases and J by 6 bases, with 11 bases left in between. This CDR3 spans 13 amino acids. Germline-derived CDR1 and CDR2 are KGHSH and LQKENI. The CDR3 DNA follows: TGTGCCAGCTCTGCGGCGGTTTCCGGGGAGCTGTTTTTT. It translates to CASSAAVSGELFF.

The genes are TRBV4-3 and TRBJ1-1, with TRBD1 as a possible D gene (5 bases). Trimming cost V 0 bases and J 3 bases, with 14 bases left between them. The germline CDR1 and CDR2 sequences are LGHNA and YSLEER. The CDR3 length is 16 residues. CDR3 protein: CASSQDLARVDTEAFF. In DNA form, the CDR3 reads TGCGCCAGCAGCCAAGATTTAGCCAGGGTCGACACTGAAGCTTTCTTT.

The chain carries TRBV3-1 and TRBJ1-2; D is perhaps TRBD1 (5 bases). This CDR3 is built from 15 residues. Trimming cost V 3 bases and J 5 bases, with 16 bases left between them. Germline loops: CDR1 LGHDT, CDR2 YNNKEL (reference sequence). CDR3 DNA sequence: TGTGCCAGCAGCCACAGGGAGATCTATGAATATGGCTACACCTTC. It codes for CASSHREIYEYGYTF.

This clonotype has more than one count but fewer than ten. The CDR3 spells CASSALAGGPGNIQYF. In nucleotides, the CDR3 is TGTGCCAGCAGTGCACTAGCGGGGGGGCCTGGAAACATTCAGTACTTC. The V call is TRBV12-3 or TRBV12-4, the J call TRBJ2-4, with 13 bases that match TRBD2. The CDR3 sequence is 16 residues long. With V trimmed by 5 bases and J by 6 bases, 7 bases remained unmatched.

This clonotype was found a few times. The rearrangement links TRBV7-2 to TRBJ2-5; TRBD2 aligns across 9 bases. This CDR3 has 15 residues. With 1 base clipped from V and 5 bases from J, the junction kept 5 bases outside the gene matches. CDR1 and CDR2 from the germline V gene are SGHTA and FQGNSA. CDR3 sequence: CASSLELAGWETQYF. The CDR3 bases are TGTGCCAGCAGCTTAGAACTAGCGGGTTGGGAGACCCAGTACTTC.

The chain combines TRBV28 with TRBJ2-7; 11 bases agree with TRBD2. The germline V gene encodes CDR1 MDHEN and CDR2 SYDVKM. V shed 6 bases and J 2 bases; nucleotides not matched to a gene: 6. The length of the CDR3 is 15 residues. DNA of the CDR3: TGTGCCAGCAGCCCTACTAGCGGGGGCCCCTACGAGCAGTACGTC. As protein: CASSPTSGGPYEQYV.

In this sample, this clonotype turned up a few times. CDR3: CASTLKQGTLGQPQHF. Here the CDR3 DNA reads TGTGCCAGCACCCTGAAGCAGGGGACGCTCGGGCAGCCCCAGCATTTT. The J gene is TRBJ1-5, the V gene TRBV6-1, with a weak D call TRBD1 (6 bases). The CDR3 consists of 16 residues. From germline, CDR1 is MNHNS and CDR2 SASEGT. The V gene lost 7 bases and the J gene lost 7 bases, with 23 bases spanning the gap.

The V gene is TRBV5-8, the J gene TRBJ2-1; D gene unclear. The V end lost 0 bases, the J end lost 0 bases, and 4 bases lay between the germline ends. Germline values: CDR1 SGHTS, CDR2 YDEGEE. This CDR3 comprises 14 residues. DNA of the CDR3: TGTGCCAGCAGCTTGGCCAGCTCCTACAATGAGCAGTTCTTC. Translated: CASSLASSYNEQFF. Based on the CDR3 plus reference TRBV5-8 and TRBJ2-1, the full variable domain is EAGVTQSPTHLIKTRGQQATLRCSPISGHTSVYWYQQALGLGLQFLLWYDEGEERNRGNFPPRFSGRQFPNYSSELNVNALELEDSALYLCASSLASSYNEQFFGPGTRLTVL.

This clonotype was seen more than once but under ten times. V gene TRBV2 combines with J gene TRBJ1-5; D ambiguous. Between the trimmed V and J ends, which lost 4 bases and 6 bases, there was a span of 4 bases. The CDR3 covers 11 residues. Germline V gene sequence: CDR1 SNHLY, CDR2 FYNNEI. CDR3 in DNA: TGTGCCAGCAGTGTTAGTCAGCCCCAGCATTTT. It translates to CASSVSQPQHF.

The chain couples TRBV7-8 to TRBJ1-6, with D unclear. Between the trimmed V and J ends, which lost 1 base and 2 bases, there was a span of 15 bases. This CDR3 has 18 amino acids. Germline V lookup: CDR1 SGHVS, CDR2 FQNEAQ. Here the CDR3 reads CASSLVGMKRPYNSPLHF. In DNA, the CDR3 is TGTGCCAGCAGCTTAGTTGGCATGAAAAGACCCTATAATTCACCCCTCCACTTT.

J is TRBJ2-3 and V is TRBV7-9; 14 bases line up with TRBD2. The CDR3 spans 17 residues. V dropped 5 bases and J dropped 2; count of bases not matched to a gene: 6. Germline V gene data show CDR1 as SEHNR and CDR2 as FQNEAQ (reference sequence). CDR3 DNA sequence: TGTGCCAGCAGCGCACGACTAGCGGGGGGGACCACAGATACGCAGTATTTT. Residues: CASSARLAGGTTDTQYF.

The chain couples TRBV24-1 to TRBJ2-2; D gene unclear. The CDR3 is made up of 13 amino acids. Germline V gene sequence: CDR1 KGHDR, CDR2 SFDVKD. V lost 5 bases and J 1 base, leaving 4 bases between the germline ends. CDR3 nucleotides: TGTGCCACCAGTGCTGGGAACACCGGGGAGCTGTTTTTT. Protein: CATSAGNTGELFF.

This clonotype was picked up a small number of times. The rearrangement links TRBV20-1 to TRBJ2-7; D gene ambiguous. The germline V and J ends were trimmed by 3 bases and 1 base, with 7 bases remaining between them. The germline gives CDR1 DFQATT, CDR2 SNEGSKA (reference sequence). The CDR3 loop spans 12 amino acids. CDR3 coding DNA: TGCAGTGCTAGCCCGACATCCTACGAGCAGTACTTC. Translated, it gives CSASPTSYEQYF.

This chain uses TRBV9 with TRBJ2-2, with TRBD2 as a possible D gene (6 bases). CDR1 is SGDLS and CDR2 is YYNGEE in the germline V gene. This CDR3 comprises 16 residues. The V and J ends lost 4 bases and 1 base respectively, with 14 bases between them. The CDR3 nucleotides read TGTGCCAGCAGCAACGGGAGAAGTCAGAACACCGGGGAGCTGTTTTTT. This gives the protein CASSNGRSQNTGELFF.

This chain links TRBV5-1 with TRBJ1-4, with unresolved D. There are 15 residues in the CDR3. Germline V gene lookup returns CDR1 SGHRS and CDR2 YFSETQ. The ends were cut back, 1 base at V and 8 bases at J, with 15 bases in the middle. The DNA of the CDR3 is TGCGCCAGCAGCTTGCTAGGCTCTAGTGAGGAAAAACTGTTTTTT. Translating it yields CASSLLGSSEEKLFF.

This clonotype has just a few counts. The chain recombines TRBV12-3 or TRBV12-4 with TRBJ1-1, with D hard to call. The V end lost 2 bases, the J end lost 3 bases, and 13 bases lay between the germline ends. The CDR3 totals 15 residues. The CDR3 sequence is CASSLIRRTDTEAFF. DNA of the CDR3: TGTGCCAGCAGTTTAATCCGGCGGACCGACACTGAAGCTTTCTTT.

J is TRBJ1-6 and V is TRBV27; D is perhaps TRBD1 (5 bases). V was trimmed by 0 bases and J by 11 bases, leaving 8 bases between them. Germline CDR1 reads MNHEY; CDR2 reads SMNVEV (reference sequence). The CDR3 is made up of 13 amino acids. CDR3: CASSLSPGTPLHF. The DNA of the CDR3 is TGTGCCAGCAGTTTATCGCCAGGGACACCCCTCCACTTT.